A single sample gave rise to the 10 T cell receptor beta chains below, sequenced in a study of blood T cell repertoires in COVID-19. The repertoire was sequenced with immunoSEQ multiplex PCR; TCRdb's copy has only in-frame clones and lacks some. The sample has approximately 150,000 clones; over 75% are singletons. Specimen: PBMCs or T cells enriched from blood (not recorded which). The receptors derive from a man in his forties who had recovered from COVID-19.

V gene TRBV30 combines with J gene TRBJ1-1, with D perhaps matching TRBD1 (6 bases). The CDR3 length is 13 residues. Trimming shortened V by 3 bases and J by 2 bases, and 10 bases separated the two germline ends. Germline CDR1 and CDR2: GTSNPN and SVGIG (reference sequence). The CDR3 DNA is TGTGCCTGGAGCGAGGACAGTAACACTGAAGCTTTCTTT. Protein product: CAWSEDSNTEAFF. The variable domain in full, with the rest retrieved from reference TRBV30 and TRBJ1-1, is SQTIHQWPATLVQPVGSPLSLECTVEGTSNPNLYWYRQAAGRGLQLLFYSVGIGQISSEVPQNLSASRPQDRQFILSSKKLLLSDSGFYLCAWSEDSNTEAFFGQGTRLTVV.

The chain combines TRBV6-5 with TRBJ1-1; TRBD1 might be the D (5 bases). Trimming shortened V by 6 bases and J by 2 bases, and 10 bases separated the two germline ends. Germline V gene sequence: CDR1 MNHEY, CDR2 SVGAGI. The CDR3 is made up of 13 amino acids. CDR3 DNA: TGTGCCAGCAGGGGAGGGGATAACACTGAAGCTTTCTTT. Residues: CASRGGDNTEAFF.

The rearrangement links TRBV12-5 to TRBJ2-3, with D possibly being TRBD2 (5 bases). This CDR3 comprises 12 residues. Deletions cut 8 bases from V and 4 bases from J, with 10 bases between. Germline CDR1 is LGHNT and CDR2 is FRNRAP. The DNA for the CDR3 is TGTGCTAGTCTCCCCGGGGCAGATACGCAGTATTTT. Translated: CASLPGADTQYF.

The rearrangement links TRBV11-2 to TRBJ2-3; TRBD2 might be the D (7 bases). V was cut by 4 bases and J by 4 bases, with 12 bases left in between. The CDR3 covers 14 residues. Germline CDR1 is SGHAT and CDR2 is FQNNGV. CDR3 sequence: CASSSGGPADTQYF. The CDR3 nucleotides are TGTGCCAGCAGCTCCGGGGGGCCCGCAGATACGCAGTATTTT.

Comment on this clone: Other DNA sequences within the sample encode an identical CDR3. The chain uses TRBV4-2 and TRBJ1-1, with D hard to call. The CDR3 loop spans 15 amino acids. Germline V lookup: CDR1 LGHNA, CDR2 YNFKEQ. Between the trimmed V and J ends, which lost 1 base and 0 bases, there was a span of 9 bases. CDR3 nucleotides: TGTGCCAGCAGCCAAGCCCCGGGGATGAACACTGAAGCTTTCTTT. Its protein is CASSQAPGMNTEAFF.

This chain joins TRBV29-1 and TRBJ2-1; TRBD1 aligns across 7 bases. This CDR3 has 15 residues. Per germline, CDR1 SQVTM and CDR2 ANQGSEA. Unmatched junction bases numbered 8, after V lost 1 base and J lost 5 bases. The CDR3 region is CSVEVARGKNNEQFF. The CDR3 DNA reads TGCAGCGTTGAAGTAGCCAGGGGGAAGAACAATGAGCAGTTCTTC.

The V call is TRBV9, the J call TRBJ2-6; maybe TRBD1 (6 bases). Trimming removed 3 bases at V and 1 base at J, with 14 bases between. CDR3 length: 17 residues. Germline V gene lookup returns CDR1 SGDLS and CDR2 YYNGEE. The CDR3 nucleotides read TGTGCCAGCAGCGGAGCCGCAGGGGAATCTGGGGCCAACGTCCTGACTTTC. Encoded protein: CASSGAAGESGANVLTF.

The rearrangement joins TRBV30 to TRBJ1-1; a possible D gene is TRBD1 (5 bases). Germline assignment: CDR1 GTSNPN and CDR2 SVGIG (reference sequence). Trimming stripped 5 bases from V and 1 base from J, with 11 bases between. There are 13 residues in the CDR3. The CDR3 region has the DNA TGTGCCTGGGGTCAACAGGCGAACACTGAAGCTTTCTTT. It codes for CAWGQQANTEAFF.

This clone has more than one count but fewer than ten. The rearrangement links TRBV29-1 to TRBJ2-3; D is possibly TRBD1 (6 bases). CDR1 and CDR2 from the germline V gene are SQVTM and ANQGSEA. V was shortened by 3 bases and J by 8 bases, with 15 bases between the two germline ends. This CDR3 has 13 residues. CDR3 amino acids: CSVEGHGLTTQYF. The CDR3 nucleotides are TGCAGCGTTGAGGGACACGGCTTGACTACGCAGTATTTT.

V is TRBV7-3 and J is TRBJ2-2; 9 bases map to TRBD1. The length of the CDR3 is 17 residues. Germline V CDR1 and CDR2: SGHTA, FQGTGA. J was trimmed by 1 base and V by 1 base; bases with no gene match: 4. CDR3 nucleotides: TGTGCCAGCAGCTTAATTGGGGACAGGGTGAACACCGGGGAGCTGTTTTTT. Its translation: CASSLIGDRVNTGELFF.